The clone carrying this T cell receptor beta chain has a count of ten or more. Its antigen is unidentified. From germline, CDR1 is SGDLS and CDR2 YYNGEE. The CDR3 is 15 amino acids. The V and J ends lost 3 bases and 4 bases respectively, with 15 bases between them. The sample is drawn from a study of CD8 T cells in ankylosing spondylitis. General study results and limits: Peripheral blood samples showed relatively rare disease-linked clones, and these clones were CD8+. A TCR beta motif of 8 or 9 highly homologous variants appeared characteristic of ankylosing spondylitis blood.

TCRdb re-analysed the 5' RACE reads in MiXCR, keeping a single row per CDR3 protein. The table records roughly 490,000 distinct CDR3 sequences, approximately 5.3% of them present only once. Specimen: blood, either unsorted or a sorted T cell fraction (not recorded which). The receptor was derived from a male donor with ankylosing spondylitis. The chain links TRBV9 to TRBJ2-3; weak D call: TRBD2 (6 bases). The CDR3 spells CASSAAGTGADTQYF. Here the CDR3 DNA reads TGTGCCAGCAGCGCCGCTGGGACTGGTGCAGATACGCAGTATTTT.